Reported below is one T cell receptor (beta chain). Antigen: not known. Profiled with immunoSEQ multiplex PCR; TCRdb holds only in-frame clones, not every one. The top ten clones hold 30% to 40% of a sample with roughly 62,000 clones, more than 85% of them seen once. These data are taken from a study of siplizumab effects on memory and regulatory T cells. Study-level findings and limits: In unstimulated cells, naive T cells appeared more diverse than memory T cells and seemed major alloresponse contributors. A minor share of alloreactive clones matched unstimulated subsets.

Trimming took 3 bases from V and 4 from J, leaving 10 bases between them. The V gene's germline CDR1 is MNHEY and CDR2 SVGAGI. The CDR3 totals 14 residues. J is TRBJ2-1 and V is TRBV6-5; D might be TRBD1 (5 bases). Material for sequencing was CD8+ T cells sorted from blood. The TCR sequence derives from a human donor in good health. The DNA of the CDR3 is TGTGCCAGCAGTTATGAGGACACTTACAATGAGCAGTTCTTC. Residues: CASSYEDTYNEQFF.